This TCR beta chain came from a study of cytomegalovirus exposure and HLA in healthy donors (dated by TCRdb to about 2017). Study-wide context: In an earlier analysis of under 600 of the donors, 276 Gb of sequence data and some 100 million unique TCR beta sequences from roughly 180 million T cells were reported. An early release that covered about 600 HLA-typed donors contained around 330 gigabases of sequencing data and 75 million to 100 million unique TCR sequences. Of the 398 genotyped donors, 65% to 90% fell in the genetic ancestry cluster associated with self-reported Caucasian donors. The aim of the study was to test whether cataloging public T cell receptors could identify signatures of past pathogen exposure. The study profiled the T cell repertoires of some 610 subjects by immunosequencing and related them to cytomegalovirus serostatus. In addition to the first cohort of 650 to 750 subjects, a separate validation cohort of 120 different subjects was used. The study combined high-throughput TCR immunosequencing, statistical association of individual TCRs with disease status, and machine learning to predict cytomegalovirus infection status. To study patterns of TCR occurrence, a later analysis re-analyzed previously published TCR beta repertoires from several hundred donors and added high-resolution HLA genotyping. Rather than using new phenotypic data, the later analysis identified candidate immune exposures from TCR beta sequences and from how often those sequences occurred across donors. An earlier analysis of 587 of the donors used high-throughput TCR beta sequencing to judge whether each TCR beta V gene segment behaved as functional or pseudogenic. Donor age, sex, ethnicity and CMV serostatus were compiled alongside the repertoire data. A later genetic analysis used genome-wide SNP genotypes for about 60% of the roughly 700 donors, treating that subset as a discovery cohort. All discovery cohort repertoires had been generated on a single sequencing platform. HLA typing covered class I and class II loci at four-digit resolution. The number of typed donors differed by locus: about 620-630 for A, B, C, DRB1 and DQB1; 500 to 550 for DQA1; around 580 for DPA1; and around 450 for DPB1. Because of strong linkage in the cohort, roughly five DR-DQ haplotypes were treated as single units for association and clustering. Across 300 to 400 genotyped donors of the cohort, an average of 235,054 unique TCR beta nucleotide sequences per donor were sequenced, and 15% to 20% of those sequences were non-productive.

The cohort consisted of fewer than 700 healthy bone marrow donors. At the time of sampling, all cohort members were nominally healthy, though unrecorded immune exposures were likely present. The donor was CMV seronegative and was included in the group of around 320 seronegative cohort members. A peripheral blood sample was collected from each donor, and TCR beta sequencing was performed on peripheral blood mononuclear cells. Genomic DNA was extracted from the blood cell samples with the Qiagen DNeasy Blood Extraction Kit. The investigation overall reported the following: Most TCR sequences were observed very rarely across donors, whereas some public TCRs were present in many individuals. It was suggested by the authors that the approach could potentially be generalized to other disease states and immunological phenotypes. Strong co-occurrence of HLA alleles, especially DR and DQ, made assigning TCR associations to individual alleles difficult. A later analysis reported that several top co-occurrence clusters appeared linked to parvovirus B19, influenza, CMV and Epstein-Barr virus. In a later analysis, most CMV-associated TCR beta chains were found to appear HLA-restricted, with HLA associations seemingly driven largely by CMV exposure. CMV serostatus was the only immune exposure information available for the cohort. A later genetic analysis associated a missense DCLRE1C variant with V-gene and J-gene trimming of TCR beta chains, and an independent cohort replicated the association. In an earlier analysis of 587 of the donors, most TCR beta V segments appeared in productive rearrangements about 87% or about 30% of the time, broadly matching IMGT annotations. In a later analysis, 16,951 TCR beta sequences were associated with specific HLA alleles at a false discovery rate of 0.05. The study listed 170 or so TCR beta chains as associated with cytomegalovirus. The sequencing pipeline was judged likely to have produced a cluster of highly shared sequence variants as a technical artifact. HLA typing was unavailable for some donors at each locus, so association tests used only the typed subset. Because the 87-base-pair reads could not distinguish some IMGT-functional V segments, including TRBV6-2 and TRBV6-3, those segments were excluded. In this cohort, only TCR beta chains were sequenced, and detectable features were limited by the absence of alpha or paired-chain data. According to a later analysis, TCR association rates differed among HLA loci, with DRB1 alleles showing the most associated TCRs and HLA-C alleles showing the fewest. A later genetic analysis reported fewer N-insertions in productive TCRs among donors in an Asian-associated ancestry cluster than the roughly 640-donor mean. In vitro tests confirmed that three of the cytomegalovirus-associated TCR beta chains recognize cytomegalovirus antigens. The classifier was reported to diagnose cytomegalovirus status with high specificity and sensitivity in both the original and validation cohorts. A further reported finding was that TCR beta sequences accurately predicted the HLA-A and HLA-B alleles for most subjects in the first cohort. The earlier analysis of about 600 of the donors excluded roughly 16 rarely observed V segments, including chromosome 9 orphons, because counts were too low. A later analysis found that HLA-associated TCR beta chains were more clonally expanded and had lower generation probabilities than equally common non-associated chains. Roughly uniform sequencing depth across donors was assumed in presence/absence analyses, although this assumption may not hold. Correlated functional status among segregating V segments might be attributable to linkage disequilibrium, but an unknown experimental factor could not be ruled out.

Looking up the germline V gene yields CDR1 SGDLS and CDR2 YYNGEE. Relative to germline, V is missing 0 bases and J is missing 3 bases, with 4 bases of the junction outside any gene match. Counted from cysteine to phenylalanine, this CDR3 has 16 amino acids. Left in the record is the CDR3 DNA by itself, 48 bases read in frame from the first base. For this clone: The antigen it recognizes is unknown. Base-call qualities are not available, and no considerably larger clone is one nucleotide away.

Library prep was done by the immunoSEQ multiplex PCR assay. A mixture of 60 forward primers for TCR Vbeta segments and 13 reverse primers for TCR Jbeta segments was used in the multiplex PCR. Amplification of the CDR3 region of rearranged TCR beta genes was performed with a multiplex PCR assay on genomic DNA. The amplified TCR beta libraries were sequenced on the Illumina HiSeq System as 87-base-pair reads. The paper's data handling went like this. A later analysis tallied roughly 76 million unique TCR beta chains across the 700 or so repertoires, and about 10 million of those chains were shared by two or more donors. To remove PCR and sequencing errors, raw reads were error-corrected and collapsed into unique sequences using a nearest-neighbor algorithm that merged closely related sequences. Alignment of CDR3 sequences to IMGT reference sequences was used to assign V, D and J gene segments. Each retained sequence needed at least a six-nucleotide match to both a V gene segment and a J gene segment. Rearrangements were called productive when the CDR3 lacked stop codons and stayed in frame with V and J; all others were non-productive. Following IMGT convention, CDR3 was defined as the stretch from the second conserved V-encoded cysteine to the conserved J-encoded phenylalanine. Sequences without an unambiguous match to a single V gene segment were excluded from the earlier analysis of approximately 560 of the donors. In an earlier analysis of some 590 of the donors, V segments were called functional above 56.7% productive rearrangements and were called segregating when the between-donor standard deviation exceeded 5%. A statistical classification framework was developed to diagnose cytomegalovirus status using the catalog of TCR beta chain sequences. A later analysis assigned V and J genes by comparing TCR nucleotide sequences with IMGT/GENE-DB human TR gene sequences. The TCRdist pipeline was used in a later analysis to assign CDR3 sequences and most-parsimonious VDJ recombination scenarios. In a later analysis, each TCR beta chain was defined by its CDR3 amino acid sequence together with its V-gene family, and reads lacking a unique V-gene family were excluded. A later analysis removed 592 highly shared, low-generation-probability nucleotide sequences to deal with suspected cross-contamination and a sequencing artifact. A later analysis calculated a clonal expansion index for each public chain from normalized within-repertoire ranks of inferred template counts. In a later analysis, generation probabilities were computed using a VDJ recombination model fitted to out-of-frame rearrangements, and the results were checked against IGoR. In a later analysis, hypergeometric tests were used to score TCR-TCR, TCR-HLA and TCR-CMV co-occurrence, with a repertoire-size bias correction applied to TCR pairs. False discovery rates were estimated in a later analysis by permuting HLA or CMV assignments 20 times. In a later analysis, co-occurring TCRs were grouped using DBSCAN, and TCRdist sequence similarity was added for clustering within HLA-allele-positive subsets. For co-occurrence clustering, repertoires with fewer than 30,000 or more than 120,000 public chains were excluded, along with five or six repertoires with anomalous nucleotide sharing. TCRdb took this table from immuneACCESS and kept in-frame rearrangements with V and J called. Such tables lack part of the clones; where checked against another copy, unresolved V genes explain under half of the gap, and the rest is unexplained. The D gene and trimming were derived from the DNA, and the V and J assignments and clone size from that table. The table for this sample lists some 120,000 clones; roughly three quarters of them were counted only once. The ten top clones hold around 1% of the sample.

Sequencing was performed on PBMCs. The chain is made from TRBV9 and TRBJ2-1; 9 bases in between match TRBD2. The TCR was taken from a woman between 25 and 40 years old in good health and CMV-seronegative. The DNA sequence is given as TGTGCCAGCAGCGTAGGAGGGCGGGGGGGCTACAATGAGCAGTTCTTC. Protein translation: CASSVGGRGGYNEQFF.